This passage covers 30 T cell receptor beta chains from one sample sequenced in a study of blood T cells in healthy people across ages. For the second PCR, which ran for 7 to 11 cycles, a sample-barcoded 5' primer and a J-beta primer mix were used. TCRdb processed the 5' RACE reads anew with MiXCR; each CDR3 protein has one entry. The table lists under 2,000,000 distinct CDR3 sequences, approximately 50% of them singletons. Sequencing was performed on blood. The receptors here all came from a woman aged 40 to 55 in good health.

V usage is TRBV7-2 and J usage is TRBJ1-1; D remains ambiguous. CDR3 length equals 12 residues. Trimming removed 5 bases from V and 7 bases from J, with 11 bases in between. The germline V gene encodes CDR1 SGHTA and CDR2 FQGNSA. The CDR3 DNA follows: TGTGCCAGCAGCCCCTCCACCGGTGAAGCTTTCTTT. Translation gives CASSPSTGEAFF.

The table lists this clonotype with many counts. At one end, the junction sequence differs from germline, possibly due to a read error. The chain uses TRBV5-1 and TRBJ2-3; D is possibly TRBD2 (6 bases). CDR1 and CDR2 from the germline V gene are SGHRS and YFSETQ. The CDR3 extends over 14 amino acids. The CDR3 nucleotides are TGTGCCAGCAGCTTAGCGGAGAGCACAGATACGCAGTATTTT. Translated: CASSLAESTDTQYF.

V is TRBV20-1 and J is TRBJ2-1, with 9 nucleotides matching TRBD2. Germline CDR1 is DFQATT and CDR2 is SNEGSKA (reference sequence). V lost 6 bases, J lost 10 bases, and 10 bases stayed unmatched. This CDR3 is 13 amino acids long. The DNA for the CDR3 is TGCAGTGCCTTAGCGGGGGCCATGGGGGAGCAGTTCTTC. This sequence encodes CSALAGAMGEQFF.

This clonotype has just a few counts. Written as DNA, the CDR3 is TGTGCCACCACCCCGGGGAACAGGATCGGCACAGATACGCAGTATTTT. Translated: CATTPGNRIGTDTQYF. This chain connects TRBV15 to TRBJ2-3; D possibly uses TRBD1 or TRBD2 (5 bases each). The V gene's germline CDR1 is LNHNV and CDR2 YYDKDF (reference sequence). The CDR3 is 16 amino acids. V dropped 7 bases and J dropped 1 base, with 18 bases sitting between them.

Note on this clonotype: The CDR3 ends on some other residue instead of the conserved phenylalanine or tryptophan, so this is likely a read error. This sequence joins TRBV7-2 and TRBJ2-3; D gene ambiguous. The CDR3 sequence is 12 residues long. Germline lookup yields CDR1 SGHTA and CDR2 FQGNSA. Trimming stripped 7 bases from V and 2 bases from J, with 7 bases between. CDR3 nucleotide sequence: TGTGCCAGCACCATCTACACAGATACGCAGTATGTT. As protein: CASTIYTDTQYV.

This clonotype was detected many times. V is TRBV4-3 and J is TRBJ2-7, with D hard to call. Deletions cut 0 bases from V and 0 bases from J, with 3 bases between. Germline lookup yields CDR1 LGHNA and CDR2 YSLEER. The CDR3 loop spans 13 amino acids. The DNA of the CDR3 is TGCGCCAGCAGCCAAGATATCTCCTACGAGCAGTACTTC. Amino acids: CASSQDISYEQYF.

This clonotype appeared a few times. The rearrangement joins TRBV7-2 to TRBJ2-1; 10 nucleotides align to TRBD2. Germline CDR1 reads SGHTA; CDR2 reads FQGNSA. The V gene end was trimmed by 1 base and the J gene end by 12 bases; junction bases not matched to a gene: 12. This CDR3 contains 16 residues. Here the CDR3 DNA reads TGTGCCAGCAGCTTAGTTGAAAGCGGGGGGGCTCACGGGCAGTTCTTC. Translated, it gives CASSLVESGGAHGQFF.

The chain employs TRBV13 and TRBJ2-7; 14 nucleotides line up with TRBD2. The germline gives CDR1 PRHDT, CDR2 FYEKMQ (reference sequence). The CDR3 extends over 18 amino acids. V lost 5 bases and J lost 0; bases outside the gene matches: 9. The DNA for the CDR3 is TGTGCCAGCAGCCCGGAGGGACTAGCGGGGGCTAGCTCCTACGAGCAGTACTTC. This translates into CASSPEGLAGASSYEQYF.

In its sample, this clonotype was seen a few times. The chain carries TRBV12-3 or TRBV12-4 and TRBJ1-2; D unresolved. Trimming took 0 bases from V and 8 from J, leaving 19 bases between them. This CDR3 has 16 amino acids. The CDR3 loop is CASSLAMRATGSGYTF. The CDR3 DNA is TGTGCCAGCAGTTTAGCTATGCGGGCAACGGGGTCGGGCTACACCTTC.

This clonotype appeared a few times. The gene calls are TRBV6-5 and TRBJ1-2, with 7 bases lining up with TRBD1. The CDR3 totals 13 residues. Trimming took 6 bases from V and 4 from J; bases not matched to a gene: 5. The germline V gene has CDR1 MNHEY and CDR2 SVGAGI. The CDR3 coding sequence is TGTGCCAGCAGGTCCGGGACAGCCTATGGCTACACCTTC. Amino acids: CASRSGTAYGYTF.

The chain uses TRBV6-6 and TRBJ2-3; 7 bases map to TRBD1. In germline, CDR1 is MNHNY, CDR2 SVGAGI (reference sequence). V trimming: 2 bases; J trimming: 5 bases; junction bases outside the gene matches: 7. The CDR3 is 15 amino acids. Written as DNA, the CDR3 is TGTGCCAGCAGTTACGAGGCAGGGGGTAAAGATACGCAGTATTTT. Protein product: CASSYEAGGKDTQYF.

This clonotype occurred a few times. The chain combines TRBV20-1 with TRBJ1-2; tentative D call: TRBD1 (5 bases). The germline V and J ends were trimmed by 0 bases and 5 bases, with 13 bases remaining between them. Germline CDR1 is DFQATT and CDR2 is SNEGSKA (reference sequence). This CDR3 has 14 residues. The CDR3 nucleotides are TGCAGTGCTAGAGATGGGGCAGGGTCTTATGGCTACACCTTC. Residues: CSARDGAGSYGYTF.

This clonotype has a count of ten or more. The chain joins TRBV7-9 to TRBJ1-2, with 8 bases identical to TRBD1. Germline assignment: CDR1 SEHNR and CDR2 FQNEAQ (reference sequence). The trim removed 1 base at V and 4 bases at J, leaving 17 bases unmatched. This CDR3 has 19 residues. The CDR3 DNA reads TGTGCCAGCAGCTTAGTGTCCCAACCCTTGACAGGGGTTGTCTATGGCTACACCTTC. Amino acid sequence: CASSLVSQPLTGVVYGYTF. The complete variable domain, with remaining parts taken from reference TRBV7-9 and TRBJ1-2, reads DTGVSQNPRHKITKRGQNVTFRCDPISEHNRLYWYRQTLGQGPEFLTYFQNEAQLEKSRLLSDRFSAERPKGSFSTLEIQRTEQGDSAMYLCASSLVSQPLTGVVYGYTFGSGTRLTVV.

The CDR3 nucleotides read TGTGCCAGCAGCGGGGGGCAAGGCCTCACAGATACGCAGTATTTT. Its translation is CASSGGQGLTDTQYF. The V gene is TRBV9, the J gene TRBJ2-3; a possible D gene is TRBD1 (6 bases). Trimming removed 3 bases at V and 2 bases at J, with 13 bases between. The V gene's germline CDR1 is SGDLS and CDR2 YYNGEE. This CDR3 comprises 15 residues.

This clonotype was counted between two and nine times. This chain joins TRBV20-1 and TRBJ2-7, with 7 bases that match TRBD1. Looked up from germline, CDR1 is DFQATT and CDR2 is SNEGSKA (reference sequence). The CDR3 is 15 amino acids. V shed 2 bases, J shed 2 bases, and the junction held 9 bases outside the gene matches. The CDR3 loop reads CSARRPGTDPYEQYF. CDR3 DNA: TGCAGTGCTAGACGCCCCGGGACAGACCCCTACGAGCAGTACTTC.

The chain's CDR3 is CASSLLAGGKADTQYF. The CDR3 DNA is TGTGCCAGCAGTTTACTAGCGGGGGGGAAGGCAGATACGCAGTATTTT. V gene TRBV12-3 or TRBV12-4 combines with J gene TRBJ2-3; 12 nucleotides agree with TRBD2. V lost 2 bases to trimming and J lost 4 bases; unmatched junction nucleotides: 4. This CDR3 has 16 amino acids.

This clonotype occurred a few times. The germline gene is not matched at one end of the junction; a read error may be the cause. This rearrangement joins TRBV5-1 to TRBJ2-7, with D perhaps matching TRBD1 (5 bases). The CDR3 loop spans 14 amino acids. CDR1 and CDR2 (germline): SGHRS, YFSETQ. The CDR3 DNA reads as TGTGCCAGCTCACTCGCGACAGACACTTACGAGCAGTACTTC. Amino acids: CASSLATDTYEQYF.

V usage is TRBV12-3 or TRBV12-4 and J usage is TRBJ2-3, with a weak D call TRBD2 (7 bases). The length of the CDR3 is 15 residues. Between the trimmed V and J ends, which lost 6 bases and 2 bases, there was a span of 15 bases. Here the CDR3 reads CASSRGAGTTDTQYF. The DNA for the CDR3 is TGTGCCAGCAGCCGGGGGGCGGGGACCACAGATACGCAGTATTTT.

This clonotype was seen a few times. The V and J genes are TRBV7-2 and TRBJ1-4; D is uncertain. CDR1 is SGHTA, CDR2 FQGNSA, per germline. Trimming removed 2 bases at V and 3 bases at J, with 7 bases between. The CDR3 covers 14 residues. The CDR3 here is CASSLQAANEKLFF. The CDR3 DNA follows: TGTGCCAGCAGCTTACAAGCAGCTAATGAAAAACTGTTTTTT.

Only one count was recorded for this clonotype. This sequence joins TRBV7-2 and TRBJ2-2; D perhaps matches TRBD1 (6 bases). This CDR3 has 15 residues. V dropped 5 bases and J dropped 1 base, with 11 bases sitting between them. Germline CDR1 is SGHTA and CDR2 is FQGNSA. The CDR3 spells CASSVTGKNTGELFF. Written as DNA, the CDR3 is TGTGCCAGCAGCGTTACAGGGAAGAACACCGGGGAGCTGTTTTTT.

This chain joins TRBV6-1 and TRBJ2-1, with a tentative D call TRBD1 (5 bases). V shed 5 bases and J shed 12 bases, with 20 bases lying between them. The germline V gene has CDR1 MNHNS and CDR2 SASEGT. The CDR3 loop spans 14 amino acids. In DNA form, the CDR3 reads TGTGCCAGCAGTCCGACAATTGGGGCGGTTGGGCAGTTCTTC. Translated: CASSPTIGAVGQFF.

V and J are TRBV28 and TRBJ2-1, with 10 bases matching TRBD1. The CDR3 consists of 17 residues. Germline CDR1 MDHEN, CDR2 SYDVKM. The V and J ends lost 7 bases and 7 bases, in that order; junction bases with no gene match: 16. The CDR3 spells CASKGAGQGNGKNEQFF. The DNA for the CDR3 is TGTGCCAGCAAGGGGGCGGGACAGGGGAACGGTAAGAATGAGCAGTTCTTC. Full variable domain (remainder filled in from reference TRBV28 and TRBJ2-1): DVKVTQSSRYLVKRTGEKVFLECVQDMDHENMFWYRQDPGLGLRLIYFSYDVKMKEKGDIPEGYSVSREKKERFSLILESASTNQTSMYLCASKGAGQGNGKNEQFFGPGTRLTVL.

V is TRBV7-4 and J is TRBJ2-6; 9 bases are shared with TRBD1. The germline V gene has CDR1 SGHVT and CDR2 SQSDAQ. After removal of 11 bases from V and 4 bases from J, the junction contained 12 bases not matched to a gene. The CDR3 loop spans 16 amino acids. The CDR3 DNA sequence: TGTGCCCCCACCACAGGGGGCGCGACCGGGGCCAACGTCCTGACTTTC. It is translated as CAPTTGGATGANVLTF. The whole variable domain, filled in from reference TRBV7-4 and TRBJ2-6, reads GAGVSQSPRYKVAKRGRDVALRCDSISGHVTLYWYRQTLGQGSEVLTYSQSDAQRDKSGRPSGRFSAERPERSVSTLKIQRTEQGDSAVYLCAPTTGGATGANVLTFGAGSRLTVL.

The chain has TRBV5-1 and TRBJ2-7; 7 bases fit TRBD1. This CDR3 has 14 residues. Germline values: CDR1 SGHRS, CDR2 YFSETQ. After removal of 2 bases from V and 5 bases from J, the junction contained 7 bases not matched to a gene. CDR3 sequence (DNA): TGCGCCAGCAGCTTAAGTCTAGGACAGGACGAGCAGTACTTC. It yields the protein CASSLSLGQDEQYF.

There are a few counts of this clonotype. The CDR3 DNA is TGCAGTGCTCAACTAGCGGGGGGGCCCTACGAGCAGTACTTC. The encoded protein is CSAQLAGGPYEQYF. The chain uses TRBV20-1 and TRBJ2-7, with 13 bases identical to TRBD2. With 5 bases clipped from V and 2 bases from J, the junction kept 3 bases outside the gene matches. The CDR3 contains 14 residues. In germline, CDR1 is DFQATT, CDR2 SNEGSKA (reference sequence).

This clonotype was counted only a few times. This chain joins TRBV28 and TRBJ2-1; D remains ambiguous. CDR1 is MDHEN, CDR2 SYDVKM, per germline. With 8 bases removed from V and 5 bases from J, the gap between germline ends came to 16 bases. The CDR3 is made up of 14 amino acids. For the CDR3, the DNA is TGTGCCAGCCGATTGCCGGGCCCTGACAATGAGCAGTTCTTC. This encodes CASRLPGPDNEQFF.

This clonotype has a single count. J is TRBJ2-5 and V is TRBV6-2 or TRBV6-3; D gene unclear. The germline V and J ends were trimmed by 8 bases and 5 bases, with 18 bases remaining between them. Germline V gene lookup returns CDR1 MNHEY and CDR2 SVGEGT. The CDR3 loop spans 14 amino acids. The CDR3 DNA reads TGTGCCAGCGGATTAAACATCCTGGGGGAGACCCAGTACTTC. Translated: CASGLNILGETQYF.

The rearrangement links TRBV6-5 to TRBJ2-1; 8 positions match TRBD2. Germline-derived CDR1 and CDR2 are MNHEY and SVGAGI. V trimming: 6 bases; J trimming: 12 bases; junction bases outside the gene matches: 13. CDR3 length: 14 amino acids. CDR3: CASSPGLGRRGQFF. The CDR3 DNA reads as TGTGCCAGCAGCCCGGGACTAGGCAGGAGGGGGCAGTTCTTC.

The table lists this clonotype with a few counts. The genes are TRBV4-2 and TRBJ2-1, with 11 bases matching TRBD2. This CDR3 has 19 amino acids. With V trimmed by 0 bases and J by 1 base, 8 bases remained unmatched. Germline V CDR1 and CDR2: LGHNA, YNFKEQ. DNA for the CDR3: TGTGCCAGCAGCCAAGAATCTATCCTAGCGGGGGGTTCCTACAATGAGCAGTTCTTC. Encoded protein: CASSQESILAGGSYNEQFF.

This clonotype has just a few counts. The junction differs from germline at one of its ends, possibly a read error. The chain is built from TRBV6-1 and TRBJ2-5, with D perhaps matching TRBD1 or TRBD2 (5 bases each). CDR1 is MNHNS, CDR2 SASEGT, per germline. The CDR3 loop spans 13 amino acids. The CDR3 bases are TGTGCCAGCCGTGGGACGCCTCAAGCGACCCAGTACTTC. It is translated as CASRGTPQATQYF.